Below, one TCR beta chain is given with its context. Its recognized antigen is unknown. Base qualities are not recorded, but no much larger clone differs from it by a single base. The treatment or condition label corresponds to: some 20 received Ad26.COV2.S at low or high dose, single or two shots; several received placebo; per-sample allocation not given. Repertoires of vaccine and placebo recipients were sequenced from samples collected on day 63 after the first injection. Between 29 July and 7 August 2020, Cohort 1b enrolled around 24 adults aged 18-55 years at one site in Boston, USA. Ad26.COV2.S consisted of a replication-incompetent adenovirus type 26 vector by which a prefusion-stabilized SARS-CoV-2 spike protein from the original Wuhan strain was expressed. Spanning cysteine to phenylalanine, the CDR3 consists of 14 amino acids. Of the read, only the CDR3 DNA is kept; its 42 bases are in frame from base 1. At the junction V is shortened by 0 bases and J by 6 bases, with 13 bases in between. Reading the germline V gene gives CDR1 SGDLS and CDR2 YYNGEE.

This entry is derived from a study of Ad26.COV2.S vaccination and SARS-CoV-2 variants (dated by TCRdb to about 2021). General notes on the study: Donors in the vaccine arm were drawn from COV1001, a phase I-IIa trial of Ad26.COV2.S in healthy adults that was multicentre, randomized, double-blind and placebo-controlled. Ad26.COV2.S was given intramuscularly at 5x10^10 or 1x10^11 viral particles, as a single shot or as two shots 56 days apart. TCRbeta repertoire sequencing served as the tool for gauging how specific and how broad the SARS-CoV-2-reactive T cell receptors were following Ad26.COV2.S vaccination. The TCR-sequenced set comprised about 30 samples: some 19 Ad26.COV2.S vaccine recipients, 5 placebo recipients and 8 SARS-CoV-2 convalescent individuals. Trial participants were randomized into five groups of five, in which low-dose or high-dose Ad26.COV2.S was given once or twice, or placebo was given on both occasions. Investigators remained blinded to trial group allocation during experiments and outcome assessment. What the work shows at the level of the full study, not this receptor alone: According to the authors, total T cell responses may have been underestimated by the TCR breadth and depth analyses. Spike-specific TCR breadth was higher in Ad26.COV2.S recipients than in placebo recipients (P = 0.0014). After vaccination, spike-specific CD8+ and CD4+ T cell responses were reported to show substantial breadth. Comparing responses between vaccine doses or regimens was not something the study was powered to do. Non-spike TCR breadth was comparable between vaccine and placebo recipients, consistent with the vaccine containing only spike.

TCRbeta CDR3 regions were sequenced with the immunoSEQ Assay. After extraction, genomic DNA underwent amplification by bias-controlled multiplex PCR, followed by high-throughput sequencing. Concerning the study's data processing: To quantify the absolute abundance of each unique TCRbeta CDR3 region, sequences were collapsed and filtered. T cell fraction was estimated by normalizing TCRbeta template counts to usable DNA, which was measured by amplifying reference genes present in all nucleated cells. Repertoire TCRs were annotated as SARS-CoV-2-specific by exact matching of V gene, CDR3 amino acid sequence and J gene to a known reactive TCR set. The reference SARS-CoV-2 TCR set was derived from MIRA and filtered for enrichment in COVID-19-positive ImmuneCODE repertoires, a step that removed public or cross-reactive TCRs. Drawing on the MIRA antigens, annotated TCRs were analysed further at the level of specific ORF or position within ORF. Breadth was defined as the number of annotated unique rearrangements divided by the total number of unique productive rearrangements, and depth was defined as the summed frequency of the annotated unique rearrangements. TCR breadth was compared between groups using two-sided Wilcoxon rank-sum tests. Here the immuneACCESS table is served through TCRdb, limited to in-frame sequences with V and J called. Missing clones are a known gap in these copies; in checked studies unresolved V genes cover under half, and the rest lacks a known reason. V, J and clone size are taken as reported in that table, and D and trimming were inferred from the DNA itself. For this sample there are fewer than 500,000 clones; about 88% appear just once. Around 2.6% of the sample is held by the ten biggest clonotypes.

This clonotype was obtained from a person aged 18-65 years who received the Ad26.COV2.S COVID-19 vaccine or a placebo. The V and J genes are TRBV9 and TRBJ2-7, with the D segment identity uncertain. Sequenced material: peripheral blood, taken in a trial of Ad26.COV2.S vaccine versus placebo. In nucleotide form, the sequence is TGTGCCAGCAGCGTAGACCCAGACGCGAGCGAGCAGTACTTC. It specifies CASSVDPDASEQYF.